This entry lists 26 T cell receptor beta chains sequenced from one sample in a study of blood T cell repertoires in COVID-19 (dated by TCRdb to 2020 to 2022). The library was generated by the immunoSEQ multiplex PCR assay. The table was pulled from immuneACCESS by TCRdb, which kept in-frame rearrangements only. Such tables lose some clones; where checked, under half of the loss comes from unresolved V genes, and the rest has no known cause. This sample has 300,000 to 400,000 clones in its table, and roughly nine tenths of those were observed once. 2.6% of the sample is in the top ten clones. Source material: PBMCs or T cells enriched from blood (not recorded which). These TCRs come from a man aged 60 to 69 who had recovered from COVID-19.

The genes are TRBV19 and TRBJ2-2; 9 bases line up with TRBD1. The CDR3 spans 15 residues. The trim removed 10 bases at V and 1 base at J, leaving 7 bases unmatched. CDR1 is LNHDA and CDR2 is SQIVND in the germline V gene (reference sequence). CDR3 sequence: CATILGQGNTGELFF. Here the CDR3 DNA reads TGTGCCACCATTTTGGGACAGGGGAACACCGGGGAGCTGTTTTTT.

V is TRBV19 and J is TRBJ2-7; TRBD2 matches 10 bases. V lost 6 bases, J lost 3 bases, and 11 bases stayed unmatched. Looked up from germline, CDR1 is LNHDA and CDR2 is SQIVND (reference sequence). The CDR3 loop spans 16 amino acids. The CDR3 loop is CASRRTIAGGFYEQYF. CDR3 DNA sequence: TGTGCCAGTAGGAGAACCATAGCGGGAGGATTCTACGAGCAGTACTTC.

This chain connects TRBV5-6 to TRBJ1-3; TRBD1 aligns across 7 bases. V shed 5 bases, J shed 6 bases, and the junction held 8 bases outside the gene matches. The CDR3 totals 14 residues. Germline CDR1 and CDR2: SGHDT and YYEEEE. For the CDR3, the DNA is TGTGCCAGCAGGAGGGGGCTGTTTGAAAACACCATATATTTT. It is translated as CASRRGLFENTIYF.

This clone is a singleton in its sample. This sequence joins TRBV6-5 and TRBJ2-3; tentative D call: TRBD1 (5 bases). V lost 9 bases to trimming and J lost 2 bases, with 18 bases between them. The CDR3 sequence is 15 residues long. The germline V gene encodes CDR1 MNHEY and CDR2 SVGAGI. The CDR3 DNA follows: TGTGCCAGTCAGACCCCAGGGAAATCCACAGATACGCAGTATTTT. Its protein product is CASQTPGKSTDTQYF.

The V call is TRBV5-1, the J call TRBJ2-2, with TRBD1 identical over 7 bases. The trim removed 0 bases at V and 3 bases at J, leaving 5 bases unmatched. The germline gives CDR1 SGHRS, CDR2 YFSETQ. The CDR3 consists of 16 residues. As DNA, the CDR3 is TGCGCCAGCAGCTTGGGAGGGGGCTTTGACACCGGGGAGCTGTTTTTT. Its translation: CASSLGGGFDTGELFF.

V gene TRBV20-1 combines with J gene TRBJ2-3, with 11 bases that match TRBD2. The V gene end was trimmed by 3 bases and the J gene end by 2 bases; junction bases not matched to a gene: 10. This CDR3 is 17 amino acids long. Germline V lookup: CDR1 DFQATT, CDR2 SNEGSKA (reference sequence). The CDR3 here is CSASLLAGGPVTDTQYF. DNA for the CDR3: TGCAGTGCTAGTCTCTTAGCGGGGGGGCCGGTCACAGATACGCAGTATTTT.

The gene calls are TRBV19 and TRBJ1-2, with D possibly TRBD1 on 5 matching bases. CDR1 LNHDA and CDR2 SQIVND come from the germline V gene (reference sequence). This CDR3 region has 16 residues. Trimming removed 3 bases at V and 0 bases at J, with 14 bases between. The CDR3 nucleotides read TGTGCCAGTAGTATCGGGCGGGGCGGAACTAACTATGGCTACACCTTC. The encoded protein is CASSIGRGGTNYGYTF.

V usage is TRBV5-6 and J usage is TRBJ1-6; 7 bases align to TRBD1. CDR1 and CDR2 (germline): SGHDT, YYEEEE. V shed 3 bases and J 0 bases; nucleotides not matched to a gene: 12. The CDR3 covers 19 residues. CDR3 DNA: TGTGCCAGCAGCTCCCGGGACAGCGAACCCGGCTCCTATAATTCACCCCTCCACTTT. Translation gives CASSSRDSEPGSYNSPLHF.

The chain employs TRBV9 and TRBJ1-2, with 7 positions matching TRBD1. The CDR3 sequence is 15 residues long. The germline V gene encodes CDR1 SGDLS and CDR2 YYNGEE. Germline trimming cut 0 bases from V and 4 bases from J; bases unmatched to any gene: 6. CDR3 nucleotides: TGTGCCAGCAGCGTAGGACAGGGAATTGGCTATGGCTACACCTTC. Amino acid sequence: CASSVGQGIGYGYTF.

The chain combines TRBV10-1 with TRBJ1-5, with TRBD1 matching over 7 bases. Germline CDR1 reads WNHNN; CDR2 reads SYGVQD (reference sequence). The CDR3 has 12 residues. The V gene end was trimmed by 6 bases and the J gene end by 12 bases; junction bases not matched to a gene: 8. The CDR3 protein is CASRWKGALQHF. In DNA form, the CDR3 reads TGCGCCAGCAGATGGAAGGGGGCGCTCCAGCATTTT.

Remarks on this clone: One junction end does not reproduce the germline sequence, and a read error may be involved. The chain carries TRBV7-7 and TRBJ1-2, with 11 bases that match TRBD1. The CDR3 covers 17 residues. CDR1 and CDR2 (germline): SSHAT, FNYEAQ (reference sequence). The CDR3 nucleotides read TGTGCTAGCAGCTTTTTCTTGGGGACAGGGGGTATCTATGGCTACACCTTC. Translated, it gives CASSFFLGTGGIYGYTF. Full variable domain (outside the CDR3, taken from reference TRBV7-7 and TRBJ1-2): GAGVSQSPRYKVTKRGQDVTLRCDPISSHATLYWYQQALGQGPEFLTYFNYEAQPDKSGLPSDRFSAERPEGSISTLTIQRTEQRDSAMYRCASSFFLGTGGIYGYTFGSGTRLTVV.

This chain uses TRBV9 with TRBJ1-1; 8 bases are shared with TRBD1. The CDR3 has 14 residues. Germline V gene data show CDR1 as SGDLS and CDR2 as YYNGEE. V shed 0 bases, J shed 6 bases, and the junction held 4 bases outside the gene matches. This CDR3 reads CASSVVRGPSEAFF. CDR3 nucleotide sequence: TGTGCCAGCAGCGTAGTCAGGGGGCCGTCTGAAGCTTTCTTT. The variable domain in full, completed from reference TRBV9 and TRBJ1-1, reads DSGVTQTPKHLITATGQRVTLRCSPRSGDLSVYWYQQSLDQGLQFLIQYYNGEERAKGNILERFSAQQFPDLHSELNLSSLELGDSALYFCASSVVRGPSEAFFGQGTRLTVV.

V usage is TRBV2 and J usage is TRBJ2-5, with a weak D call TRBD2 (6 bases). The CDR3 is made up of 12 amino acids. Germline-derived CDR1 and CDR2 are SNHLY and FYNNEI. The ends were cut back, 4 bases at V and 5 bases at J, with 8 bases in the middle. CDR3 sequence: CASSGREETQYF. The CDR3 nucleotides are TGTGCCAGCAGTGGGAGGGAGGAGACCCAGTACTTC.

The CDR3 DNA is TGTGCCAGCAGCTTAGGCGCGGCAGGTTGGGAGAATTCACCCCTCCACTTT. This codes for CASSLGAAGWENSPLHF. This rearrangement joins TRBV7-3 to TRBJ1-6; D gene uncertain. Trimming pared 2 bases from V and 7 bases from J, leaving 18 bases between. The CDR3 consists of 17 residues. Germline CDR1 is SGHTA and CDR2 is FQGTGA.

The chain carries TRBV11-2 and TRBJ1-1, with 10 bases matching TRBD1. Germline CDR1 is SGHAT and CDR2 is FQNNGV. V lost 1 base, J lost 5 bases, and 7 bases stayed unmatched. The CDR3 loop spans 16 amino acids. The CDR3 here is CASSLGRQGAGTEAFF. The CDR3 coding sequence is TGTGCCAGCAGCTTAGGCCGACAGGGGGCAGGGACTGAAGCTTTCTTT.

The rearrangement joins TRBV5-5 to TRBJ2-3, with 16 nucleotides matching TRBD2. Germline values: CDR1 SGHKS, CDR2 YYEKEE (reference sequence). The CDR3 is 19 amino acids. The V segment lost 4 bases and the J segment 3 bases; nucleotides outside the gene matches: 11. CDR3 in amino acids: CASSKPPGLAGGRTDTQYF. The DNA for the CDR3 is TGTGCCAGCAGCAAACCCCCGGGACTAGCGGGGGGGCGAACAGATACGCAGTATTTT.

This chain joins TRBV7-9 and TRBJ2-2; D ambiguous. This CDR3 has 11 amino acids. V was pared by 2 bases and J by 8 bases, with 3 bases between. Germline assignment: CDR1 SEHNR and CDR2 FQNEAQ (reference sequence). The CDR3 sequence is CASSLRGELFF. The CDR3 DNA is TGTGCCAGCAGCTTACGTGGGGAGCTGTTTTTT.

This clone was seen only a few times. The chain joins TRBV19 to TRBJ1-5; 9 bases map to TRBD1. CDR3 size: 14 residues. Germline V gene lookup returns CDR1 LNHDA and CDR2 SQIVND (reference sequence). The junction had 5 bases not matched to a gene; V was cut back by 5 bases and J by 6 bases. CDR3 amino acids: CASSPDRGSQPQHF. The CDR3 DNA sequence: TGTGCCAGTAGTCCGGACAGGGGAAGTCAGCCCCAGCATTTT.

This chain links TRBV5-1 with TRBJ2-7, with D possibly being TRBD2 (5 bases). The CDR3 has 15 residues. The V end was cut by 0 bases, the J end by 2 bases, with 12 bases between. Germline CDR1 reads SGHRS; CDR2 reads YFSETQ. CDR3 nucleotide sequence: TGCGCCAGCAGCTTGGGAGGGTTCGGAACCTACGAGCAGTACTTC. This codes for CASSLGGFGTYEQYF.

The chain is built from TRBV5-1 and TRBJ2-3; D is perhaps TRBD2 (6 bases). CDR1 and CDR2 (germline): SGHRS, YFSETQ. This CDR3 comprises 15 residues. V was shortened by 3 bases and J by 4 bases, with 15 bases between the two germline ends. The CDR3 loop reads CASSSTDYRPDTQYF. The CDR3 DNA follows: TGCGCCAGCAGCTCGACGGACTACCGCCCAGATACGCAGTATTTT.

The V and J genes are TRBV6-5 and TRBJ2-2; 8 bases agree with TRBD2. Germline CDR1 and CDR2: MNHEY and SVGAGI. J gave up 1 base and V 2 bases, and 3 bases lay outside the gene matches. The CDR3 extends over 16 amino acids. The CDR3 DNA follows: TGTGCCAGCAGTTACACTACTAGCGGGAACACCGGGGAGCTGTTTTTT. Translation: CASSYTTSGNTGELFF.

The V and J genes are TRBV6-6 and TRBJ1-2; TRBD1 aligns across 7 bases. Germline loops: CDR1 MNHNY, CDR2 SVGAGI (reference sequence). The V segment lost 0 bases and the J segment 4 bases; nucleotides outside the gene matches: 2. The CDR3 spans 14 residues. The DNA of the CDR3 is TGTGCCAGCAGTTACTCGGCAGGGGGCTATGGCTACACCTTC. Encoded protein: CASSYSAGGYGYTF.

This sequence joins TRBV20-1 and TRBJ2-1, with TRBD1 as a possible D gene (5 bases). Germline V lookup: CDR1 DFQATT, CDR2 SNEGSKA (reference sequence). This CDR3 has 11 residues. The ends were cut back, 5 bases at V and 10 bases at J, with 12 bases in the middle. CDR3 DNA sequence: TGCAGTGCTCCAGGGCCCGACGAGCAGTTCTTC. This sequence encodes CSAPGPDEQFF.

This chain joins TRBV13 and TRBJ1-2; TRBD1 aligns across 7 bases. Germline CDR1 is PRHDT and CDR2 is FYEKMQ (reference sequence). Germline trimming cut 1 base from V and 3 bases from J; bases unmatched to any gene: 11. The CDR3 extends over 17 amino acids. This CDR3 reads CASSLVGIRTGDYGYTF. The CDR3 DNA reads TGTGCCAGCAGCTTAGTTGGGATACGGACAGGAGACTATGGCTACACCTTC.

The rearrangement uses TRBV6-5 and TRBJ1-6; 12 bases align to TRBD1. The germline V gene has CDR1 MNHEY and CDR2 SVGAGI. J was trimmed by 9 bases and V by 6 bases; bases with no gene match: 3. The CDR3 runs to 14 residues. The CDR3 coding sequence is TGTGCCAGCAGGGGACAGGGGGCTGGTTCACCCCTCCACTTT. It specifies CASRGQGAGSPLHF.

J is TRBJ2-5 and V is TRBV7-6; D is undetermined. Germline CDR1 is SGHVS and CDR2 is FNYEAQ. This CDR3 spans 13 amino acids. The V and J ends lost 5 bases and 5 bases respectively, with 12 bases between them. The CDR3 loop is CASSLDGFETQYF. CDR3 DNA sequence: TGTGCCAGCAGCCTTGACGGGTTCGAGACCCAGTACTTC. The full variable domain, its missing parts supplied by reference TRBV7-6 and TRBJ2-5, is GAGVSQSPRYKVTKRGQDVALRCDPISGHVSLYWYRQALGQGPEFLTYFNYEAQQDKSGLPNDRFSAERPEGSISTLTIQRTEQRDSAMYRCASSLDGFETQYFGPGTRLLVL.